This TCR beta chain was captured in a study of blood T cell repertoires in COVID-19. As processed by the authors: Reference gene primer amplification yielded estimated nucleated cell counts. TCRdb keeps only in-frame clones here, not all; method: immunoSEQ multiplex PCR. The V and J calls and clone size come from that table; D and trimming were worked out from the DNA. The sample has around 300,000 clones, over 75% seen once. The ends lost 6 bases at V and 2 bases at J; junction bases unmatched: 14. This CDR3 region has 18 residues. Looked up from germline, CDR1 is MDHEN and CDR2 is SYDVKM. The study recruited people aged about 18 to 89 years across approximately 23 US areas.

The chain links TRBV28 to TRBJ1-2; 11 nucleotides match TRBD1. The receptor was derived from a woman aged 25 to 39 who had recovered from COVID-19. Sequenced input: PBMCs or T cells enriched from blood (not recorded which). The CDR3 sequence is CASSSGTGGLVLNYGYTF. CDR3 bases: TGTGCCAGCAGCTCAGGGACAGGGGGTCTAGTCTTAAACTATGGCTACACCTTC.